The T cell receptor (beta chain) under discussion was sequenced for a study of blood T cell repertoires in COVID-19. TCRdb's table, derived via immunoSEQ multiplex PCR, lists solely in-frame clones and lacks some. This table has 350,000 to 550,000 clones, approximately 90% appearing once. Per the germline V gene, CDR1 is PRHDT and CDR2 is FYEKMQ (reference sequence). Between the trimmed V and J ends, which lost 3 bases and 0 bases, there was a span of 18 bases. CDR3 length equals 18 residues. This clone appeared a single time. The sequenced material came from PBMCs or T cells enriched from blood (not recorded which). This chain links TRBV13 with TRBJ1-3, with a possible D match to TRBD1 (5 bases). This receptor was identified in a man aged 30 to 39 who had recovered from COVID-19. CDR3 sequence (DNA): TGTGCCAGCAGCTTCAGAGGTGGCGGGGACCTCTCTGGAAACACCATATATTTT. Its translation: CASSFRGGGDLSGNTIYF.